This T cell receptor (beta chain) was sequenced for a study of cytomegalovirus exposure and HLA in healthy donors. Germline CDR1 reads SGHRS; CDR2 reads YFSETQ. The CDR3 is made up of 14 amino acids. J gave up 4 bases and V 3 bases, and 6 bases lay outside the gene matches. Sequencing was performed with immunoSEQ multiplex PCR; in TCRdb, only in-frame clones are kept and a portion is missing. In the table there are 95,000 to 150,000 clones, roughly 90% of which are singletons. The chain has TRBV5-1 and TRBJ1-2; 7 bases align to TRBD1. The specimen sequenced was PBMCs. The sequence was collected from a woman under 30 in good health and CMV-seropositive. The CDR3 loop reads CASSSTTGAYGYTF. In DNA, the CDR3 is TGCGCCAGCAGCTCTACTACAGGGGCCTATGGCTACACCTTC.